There are many counts of the clone carrying this T cell receptor (beta chain). The antigen is undetermined. Amplification of TCR beta CDR3 regions used RNA as the template. HTBI primers were the set used in a first-round RT-PCR of the TCR CDR3. MiXCR, applied by TCRdb to the multiplex PCR reads, yields one record per CDR3 protein. Here the sample spans around 420,000 distinct CDR3 sequences, about 13% being singletons. V gave up 0 bases and J gave up 3 bases, with 0 bases separating them. The V gene's germline CDR1 is MNHEY and CDR2 SMNVEV (reference sequence). The CDR3 sequence is 13 residues long. Patients counted as stable if ophthalmopathy did not develop within 18 months. Uncontrolled infection, other autoimmune disease, pregnancy or lactation disqualified patients from enrolment. The data are from a study of T cells in Graves' hyperthyroidism and ophthalmopathy. Findings and limits, study-wide: Ophthalmopathy was distinguished from stable hyperthyroidism by 13 V-J signatures.

The TCR sequence derives from a woman aged 18-29 years with Graves' hyperthyroidism. Sequenced material: blood. The rearrangement links TRBV27 to TRBJ2-6, with D unclear. For the CDR3, the DNA is TGTGCCAGCAGTTTATCTGGGGCCAACGTCCTGACTTTC. This encodes CASSLSGANVLTF. Combining the CDR3 with reference TRBV27 and TRBJ2-6 gives the whole variable domain EAQVTQNPRYLITVTGKKLTVTCSQNMNHEYMSWYRQDPGLGLRQIYYSMNVEVTDKGDVPEGYKVSRKEKRNFPLILESPSPNQTSLYFCASSLSGANVLTFGAGSRLTVL.